The subject of this entry is one TCR beta chain. Antigen: not known. Genomic DNA of every subset was divided equally among multiple immunoSEQ plates. Under the authors' procedure: ImmunoSEQ yielded junction-only sequences lacking quality scores, so filtering differed. Some clones are missing from TCRdb's copy, which holds only in-frame ones; the method was immunoSEQ multiplex PCR. The DNA gave D and trimming, while V, J and clone size come from that table. This sample has about 2 million clones, with about 95% found just once. CDR3 length: 16 residues. Trimming cost V 3 bases and J 2 bases, with 15 bases left between them. Germline V lookup: CDR1 SGHNT, CDR2 YYREEE (reference sequence). Naive CD8 cells, CD45RO-negative and positively selected for CCR7, excluded terminally differentiated effector memory CD45RA+ cells. The data are from a study of shared clonotypes between healthy human individuals. Study in general: Three plates were used per donor for CD4 naive, three for CD4 memory, two for CD8 naive and one for CD8 memory. Study-wide results and caveats: The generation probabilities recorded for non-shared clonotypes fell below those of clonotypes shared by all four donors.

This receptor was identified in a man aged 18 to 35 in good health. The chain links TRBV5-4 to TRBJ1-3; TRBD1 might be the D (5 bases). The sequencing sample was made of naive CD8+ T cells sorted from blood. The CDR3 here is CASSSVGEGTGNTIYF. CDR3 coding DNA: TGTGCCAGCAGCTCCGTGGGGGAGGGAACTGGAAACACCATATATTTT.